These T cell receptor beta chains were read from a single sample in a study of cytomegalovirus exposure and HLA in healthy donors. Libraries were prepared by immunoSEQ multiplex PCR; TCRdb keeps only in-frame clonotypes and omits some of them. The data show more than 140,000 clones, 70% to 90% seen once. Sequencing was done on a sample of PBMCs. Receptor source: a woman under 30 in good health and CMV-seropositive. The CDR3 runs from the conserved cysteine through the conserved F or W. The order of the fields is J gene, V gene, D gene, clone size, CDR3 DNA, CDR3 protein. A D gene is named only where the DNA matches it firmly. Part of the rows lack a size; the others show once, few, many or a class for expanded clones.

>TRBJ2-4|TRBV19|TRBD1|.
TGTGCCAGTAGTGCCTCCTTAGCAGGGGGCGCGGACATTCAGTACTTC
CASSASLAGGADIQYF
>TRBJ1-4|TRBV7-9|TRBD1|.
TGTGCCAGCAGTCAACCCCCGGGACAGGGGACTGAAAAACTGTTTTTT
CASSQPPGQGTEKLFF
>TRBJ2-7|TRBV6-1|.|.
TGTGCCAGCAGTGAAGTAGGGGGGGACTTACCCTACGAGCAGTACTTC
CASSEVGGDLPYEQYF
>TRBJ2-2|TRBV27|.|.
TGTGCCAGCAGTCAGGGAATGAACACCGGGGAGCTGTTTTTT
CASSQGMNTGELFF
>TRBJ2-7|TRBV13|TRBD2|once
TGTGCCAGCAGACCCGGGACTAGCGGCCTCTCCTACGAGCAGTACTTC
CASRPGTSGLSYEQYF
>TRBJ1-5|TRBV30|TRBD1|.
TGTGCCTGGAGTACGGACAGGGACCAGCCCCAGCATTTT
CAWSTDRDQPQHF
>TRBJ2-3|TRBV2|TRBD2|.
TGTGCCAGCAGTCTGCGGGAGGGAATCACAGATACGCAGTATTTT
CASSLREGITDTQYF
>TRBJ2-3|TRBV2|.|.
TGTGCCAGCATCCAGGGGGATACGCAGTATTTT
CASIQGDTQYF
>TRBJ2-7|TRBV11-3|TRBD1|once
TGTGCCAGCAGCGAAATAGGGGGCCCGTACGAGCAGTACTTC
CASSEIGGPYEQYF
>TRBJ2-5|TRBV28|.|.
TGTGCCAGCAGTTTATTCGCTCCAGGGGTTGGGGAGACCCAGTACTTC
CASSLFAPGVGETQYF
>TRBJ2-3|TRBV6-4|TRBD2|.
TGTGCCAGCAGCACTAGCGTGACAGATACGCAGTATTTT
CASSTSVTDTQYF
>TRBJ2-7|TRBV20-1|.|once
TGCAGTGCCCAGGGTTGGGACGAGCAGTACTTC
CSAQGWDEQYF
>TRBJ1-1|TRBV5-4|TRBD1|once
TGTGCCAGCAGCTCTTACAGGGGGCGTATAGAAGCTTTCTTT
CASSSYRGRIEAFF
>TRBJ2-7|TRBV4-3|.|.
TGCGCCAGCAGCCAGGTCGGGGGATCCTACGAGCAGTACTTC
CASSQVGGSYEQYF
>TRBJ2-6|TRBV27|.|once
TGTGCCAGCAGTTTACGGGACTCTGGGGCCAACGTCCTGACTTTC
CASSLRDSGANVLTF
>TRBJ1-3|TRBV5-6|.|once
TGTGCCAGCAGCTTTCGCGGGATTAAAGGAAACACCATATATTTT
CASSFRGIKGNTIYF
>TRBJ1-3|TRBV30|.|.
TGTGCCTGGACCCTAGGCGGGGGATCGGACACCATATATTTT
CAWTLGGGSDTIYF
>TRBJ2-3|TRBV30|TRBD2|.
TGTGCCTGGACAACGGGGGGGATGGGGGATACGCAGTATTTT
CAWTTGGMGDTQYF
>TRBJ1-1|TRBV13|.|.
TGTGCCAGCAGCTTAGAGAGCATACCGCAAGCTTTCTTT
CASSLESIPQAFF
>TRBJ2-1|TRBV6-5|.|.
TGTGCCAGCAGCAGGGCCAATGAGCAGTTCTTC
CASSRANEQFF
>TRBJ1-1|TRBV4-1|.|.
TGCGCCAGCAGCCGGGAGGACACTTTGAACACTGAAGCTTTCTTT
CASSREDTLNTEAFF
>TRBJ1-2|TRBV7-6|.|.
TGTGCCAGCAGCCCGGACCCAGGGAATGGCTACACCTTC
CASSPDPGNGYTF
>TRBJ2-5|TRBV15|TRBD2|.
TGTGCCACCAGCAGAGATCTGGCGGGAGAGGGAGAGACCCAGTACTTC
CATSRDLAGEGETQYF
>TRBJ2-1|TRBV13|TRBD2|.
TGTGCCAGCAGCGAAACTAGCGGGAGAAGCTATGAGCAGTTCTTC
CASSETSGRSYEQFF
>TRBJ2-4|TRBV4-2|TRBD2|.
TGTGCCAGCAGCCAGGATTCCACGACTAGCGGGATAGCCAAAAACATTCAGTACTTC
CASSQDSTTSGIAKNIQYF
>TRBJ1-1|TRBV4-1|.|.
TGCGCCAGCAGCCAAGAGGCAGGGGCAACCATCAACACTGAAGCTTTCTTT
CASSQEAGATINTEAFF
>TRBJ2-7|TRBV28|TRBD2|once
TGTGCCAGCAAACTAGCGGGAGGGCCCTCTTACGAGCAGTACTTC
CASKLAGGPSYEQYF
>TRBJ2-7|TRBV6-1|.|.
TGTGCCAGCAGTGAAGGGGCAGACTACGAGCAGTACTTC
CASSEGADYEQYF
>TRBJ1-4|TRBV2|TRBD1|.
TGTGCCAGCAGTGATAGACAGGGCGGCAGTGAAAAACTGTTTTTT
CASSDRQGGSEKLFF
>TRBJ2-5|TRBV5-1|.|.
TGCGCCAGTTGTCCGGCGGCACAAGAGACCCAGTACTTC
CASCPAAQETQYF
>TRBJ2-1|TRBV4-2|.|.
TGTGCCAGCAGCCAGGGTCCCGTGACAGGATCCGTCAATGAGCAGTTCTTC
CASSQGPVTGSVNEQFF
>TRBJ1-4|TRBV6-1|.|.
TGTGCAGTGAAGCAGGGGCGGGCTAATGAAAAACTGTTTTTT
CAVKQGRANEKLFF